This TCR beta chain was recovered during a study of PD-1 blockade in classical Hodgkin lymphoma. Study-wide findings and caveats: Lower baseline TCR diversity marked trial partial responders and progressors. With CD4+ cells, TCR diversity rose significantly by C4D1, but not with CD8+ cells. Newly diagnosed patients reportedly trailed healthy donors in baseline TCR diversity.

Each patient's relapse followed autologous stem cell transplantation, and brentuximab vedotin exposure varied. Sequencing used immunoSEQ multiplex PCR; TCRdb keeps in-frame clones, though not all of them. The sample lists some 96,000 clones, 75% to 85% occurring once. Germline V gene data show CDR1 as SGHTA and CDR2 as FQGTGA. Trimming removed 2 bases at V and 4 bases at J, with 13 bases between. This CDR3 spans 15 amino acids. With regard to this clone: Antigen: not known.

This clonotype was obtained from a human donor with classical Hodgkin lymphoma. The chain links TRBV7-3 to TRBJ2-3; D is unresolved. The sample here was peripheral blood mononuclear cells (PBMCs), taken before the second cycle of nivolumab. The CDR3 is CASSLRVSESDTQYF. The CDR3, as DNA: TGTGCCAGCAGCTTACGGGTCTCGGAGTCAGATACGCAGTATTTT.